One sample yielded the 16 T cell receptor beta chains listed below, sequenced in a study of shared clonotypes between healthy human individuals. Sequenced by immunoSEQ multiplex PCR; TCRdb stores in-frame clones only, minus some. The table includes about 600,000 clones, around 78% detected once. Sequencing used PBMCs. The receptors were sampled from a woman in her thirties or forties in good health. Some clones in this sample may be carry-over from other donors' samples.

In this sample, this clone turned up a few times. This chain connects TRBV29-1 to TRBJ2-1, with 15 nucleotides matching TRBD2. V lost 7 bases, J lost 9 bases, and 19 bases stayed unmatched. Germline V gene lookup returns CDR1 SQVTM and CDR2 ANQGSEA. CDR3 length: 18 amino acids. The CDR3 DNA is TGCAGCGGTACCGGGACAATCGGGACTAGCGGGAGGAGTGGTGAGCAGTTCTTC. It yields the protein CSGTGTIGTSGRSGEQFF.

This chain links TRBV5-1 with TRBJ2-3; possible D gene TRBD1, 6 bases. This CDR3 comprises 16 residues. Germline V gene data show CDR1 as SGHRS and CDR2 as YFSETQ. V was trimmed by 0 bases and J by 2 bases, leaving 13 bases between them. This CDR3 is CASSLGLGAHTDTQYF. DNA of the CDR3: TGCGCCAGCAGCTTGGGTCTGGGGGCCCACACAGATACGCAGTATTTT. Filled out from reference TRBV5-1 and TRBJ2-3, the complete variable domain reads KAGVTQTPRYLIKTRGQQVTLSCSPISGHRSVSWYQQTPGQGLQFLFEYFSETQRNKGNFPGRFSGRQFSNSRSEMNVSTLELGDSALYLCASSLGLGAHTDTQYFGPGTRLTVL.

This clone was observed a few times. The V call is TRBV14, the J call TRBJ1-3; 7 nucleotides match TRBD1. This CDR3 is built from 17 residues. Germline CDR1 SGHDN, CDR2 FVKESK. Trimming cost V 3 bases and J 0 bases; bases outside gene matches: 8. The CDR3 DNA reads TGTGCCAGCAGCCAGATATACGGGACAGCCTCTGGAAACACCATATATTTT. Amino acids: CASSQIYGTASGNTIYF.

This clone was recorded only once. The CDR3: CATPGLAGVDEQFF. The CDR3 DNA follows: TGTGCCACTCCGGGACTAGCGGGAGTCGATGAGCAGTTCTTC. This sequence joins TRBV6-1 and TRBJ2-1, with 14 bases fitting TRBD2. The germline V gene encodes CDR1 MNHNS and CDR2 SASEGT. Unmatched junction bases numbered 7, after V lost 10 bases and J lost 8 bases. The CDR3 extends over 14 amino acids.

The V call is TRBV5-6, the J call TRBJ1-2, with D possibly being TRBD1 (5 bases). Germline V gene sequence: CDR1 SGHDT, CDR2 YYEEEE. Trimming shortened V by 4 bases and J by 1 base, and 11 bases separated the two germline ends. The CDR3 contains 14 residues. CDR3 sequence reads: CASSRGPNNYGYTF. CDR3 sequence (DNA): TGTGCCAGCAGCAGGGGACCAAATAACTATGGCTACACCTTC.

CDR3 nucleotide sequence: TGTGCCAGCAGCCGACGGTTTAGCGGGACAGAGACCCAGTACTTC. Protein: CASSRRFSGTETQYF. This chain uses TRBV7-2 with TRBJ2-5; the match to TRBD2 covers 8 bases. CDR1 is SGHTA and CDR2 is FQGNSA in the germline V gene. J gave up 4 bases and V 5 bases, and 9 bases lay outside the gene matches. The CDR3 spans 15 residues.

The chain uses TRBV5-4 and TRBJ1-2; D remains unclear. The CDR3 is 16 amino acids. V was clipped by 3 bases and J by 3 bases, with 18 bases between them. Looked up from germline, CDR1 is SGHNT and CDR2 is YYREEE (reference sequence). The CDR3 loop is CASSSPLPEGDYGYTF. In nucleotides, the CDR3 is TGTGCCAGCAGCTCTCCCCTCCCGGAAGGCGACTATGGCTACACCTTC.

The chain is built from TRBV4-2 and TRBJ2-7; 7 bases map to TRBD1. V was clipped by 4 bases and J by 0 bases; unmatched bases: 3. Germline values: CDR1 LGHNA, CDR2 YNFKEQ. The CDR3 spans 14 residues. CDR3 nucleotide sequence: TGTGCCAGCAGCCTCGGACAGGACTCCTACGAGCAGTACTTC. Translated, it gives CASSLGQDSYEQYF.

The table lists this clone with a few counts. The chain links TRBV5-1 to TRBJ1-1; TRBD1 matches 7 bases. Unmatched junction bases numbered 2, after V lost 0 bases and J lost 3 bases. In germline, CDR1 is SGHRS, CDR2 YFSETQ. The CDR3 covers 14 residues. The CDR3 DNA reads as TGCGCCAGCAGCTTGGTCAGGGGGGACACTGAAGCTTTCTTT. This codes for CASSLVRGDTEAFF. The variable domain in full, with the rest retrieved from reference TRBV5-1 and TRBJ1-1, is KAGVTQTPRYLIKTRGQQVTLSCSPISGHRSVSWYQQTPGQGLQFLFEYFSETQRNKGNFPGRFSGRQFSNSRSEMNVSTLELGDSALYLCASSLVRGDTEAFFGQGTRLTVV.

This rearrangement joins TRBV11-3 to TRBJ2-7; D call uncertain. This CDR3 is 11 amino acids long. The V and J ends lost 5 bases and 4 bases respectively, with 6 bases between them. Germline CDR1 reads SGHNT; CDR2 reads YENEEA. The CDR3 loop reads CASSPWYEQYF. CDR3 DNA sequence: TGTGCCAGCAGCCCCTGGTACGAGCAGTACTTC.

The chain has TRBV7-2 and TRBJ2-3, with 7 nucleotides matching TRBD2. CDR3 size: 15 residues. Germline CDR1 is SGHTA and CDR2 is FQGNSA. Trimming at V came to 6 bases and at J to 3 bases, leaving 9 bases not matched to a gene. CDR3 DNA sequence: TGTGCCAGCAGGAATAGAGGTAGCGGGACAGATACGCAGTATTTT. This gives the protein CASRNRGSGTDTQYF.

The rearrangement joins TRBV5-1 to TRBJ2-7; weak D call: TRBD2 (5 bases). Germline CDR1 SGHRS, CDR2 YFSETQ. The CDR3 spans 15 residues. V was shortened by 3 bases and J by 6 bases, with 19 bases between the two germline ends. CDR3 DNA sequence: TGCGCCAGCAGCTGGAGTTCGGGATCCTCGGGCGAGCAGTACTTC. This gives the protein CASSWSSGSSGEQYF.

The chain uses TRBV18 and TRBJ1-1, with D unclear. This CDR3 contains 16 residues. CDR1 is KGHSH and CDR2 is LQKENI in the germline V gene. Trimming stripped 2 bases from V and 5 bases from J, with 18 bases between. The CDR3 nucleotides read TGTGCCAGCTCACCAACTACTATTGTCTTGGATACTGAAGCTTTCTTT. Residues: CASSPTTIVLDTEAFF.

The CDR3 protein is CASSLGRTGSSTDTQYF. The CDR3 DNA reads as TGCGCCAGCAGCTTGGGGAGGACAGGTTCTAGCACAGATACGCAGTATTTT. This rearrangement joins TRBV5-1 to TRBJ2-3; 7 bases align to TRBD1. The trim removed 0 bases at V and 0 bases at J, leaving 7 bases unmatched. Per the germline V gene, CDR1 is SGHRS and CDR2 is YFSETQ. This CDR3 has 17 residues.

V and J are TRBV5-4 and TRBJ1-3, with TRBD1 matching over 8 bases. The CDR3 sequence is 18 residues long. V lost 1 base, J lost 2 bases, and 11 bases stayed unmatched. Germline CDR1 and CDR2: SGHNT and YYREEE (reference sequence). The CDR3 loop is CASSLRRTGTNAGNTIYF. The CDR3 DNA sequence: TGTGCCAGCAGCTTGAGGCGGACAGGGACAAACGCTGGAAACACCATATATTTT.

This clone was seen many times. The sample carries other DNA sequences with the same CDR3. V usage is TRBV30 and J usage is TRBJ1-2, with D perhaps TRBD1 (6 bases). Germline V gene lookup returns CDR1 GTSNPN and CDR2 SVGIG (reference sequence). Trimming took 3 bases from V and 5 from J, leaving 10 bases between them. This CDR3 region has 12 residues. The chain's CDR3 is CAWRRGLYGYTF. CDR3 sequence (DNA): TGTGCCTGGAGGAGGGGGTTATATGGCTACACCTTC.